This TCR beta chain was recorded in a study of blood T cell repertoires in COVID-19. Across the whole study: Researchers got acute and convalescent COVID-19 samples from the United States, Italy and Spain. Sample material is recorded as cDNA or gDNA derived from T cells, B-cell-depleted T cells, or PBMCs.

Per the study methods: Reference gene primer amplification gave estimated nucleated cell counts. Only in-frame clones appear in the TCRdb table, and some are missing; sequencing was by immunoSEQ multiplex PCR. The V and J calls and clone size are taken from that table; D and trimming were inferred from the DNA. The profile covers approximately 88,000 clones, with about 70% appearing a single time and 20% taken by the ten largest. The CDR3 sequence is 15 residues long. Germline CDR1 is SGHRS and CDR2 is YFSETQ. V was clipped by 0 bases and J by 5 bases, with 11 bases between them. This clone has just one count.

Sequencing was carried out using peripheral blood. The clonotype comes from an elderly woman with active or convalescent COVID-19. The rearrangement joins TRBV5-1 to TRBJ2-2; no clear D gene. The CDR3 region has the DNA TGCGCCAGCAGCTTGGGTCGGGTTGGTACCGGGGAGCTGTTTTTT. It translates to CASSLGRVGTGELFF.